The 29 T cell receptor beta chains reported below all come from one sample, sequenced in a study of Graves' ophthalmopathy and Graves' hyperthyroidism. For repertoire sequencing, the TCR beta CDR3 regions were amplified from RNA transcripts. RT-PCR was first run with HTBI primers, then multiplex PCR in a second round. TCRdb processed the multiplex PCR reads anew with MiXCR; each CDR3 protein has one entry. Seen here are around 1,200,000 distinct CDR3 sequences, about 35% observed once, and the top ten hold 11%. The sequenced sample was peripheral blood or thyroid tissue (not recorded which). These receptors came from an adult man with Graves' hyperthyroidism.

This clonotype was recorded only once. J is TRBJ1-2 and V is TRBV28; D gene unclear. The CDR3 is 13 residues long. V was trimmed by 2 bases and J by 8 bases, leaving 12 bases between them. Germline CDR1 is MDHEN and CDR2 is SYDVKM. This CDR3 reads CASSLDAFDGYTF. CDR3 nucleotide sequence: TGTGCCAGCAGTTTAGATGCTTTTGACGGCTACACCTTC.

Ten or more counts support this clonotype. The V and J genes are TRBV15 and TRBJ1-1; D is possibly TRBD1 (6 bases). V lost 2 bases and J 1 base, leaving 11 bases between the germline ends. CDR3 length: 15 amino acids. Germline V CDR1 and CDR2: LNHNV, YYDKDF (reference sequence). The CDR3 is CATSRPPGENTEAFF. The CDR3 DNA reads TGTGCCACCAGCAGACCCCCAGGGGAGAACACTGAAGCTTTCTTT.

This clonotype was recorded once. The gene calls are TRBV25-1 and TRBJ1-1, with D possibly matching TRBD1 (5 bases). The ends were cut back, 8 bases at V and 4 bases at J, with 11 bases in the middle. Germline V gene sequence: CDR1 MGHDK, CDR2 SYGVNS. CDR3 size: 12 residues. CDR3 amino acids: CASFRGGTEAFF. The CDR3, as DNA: TGTGCCAGCTTTAGGGGAGGCACTGAAGCTTTCTTT.

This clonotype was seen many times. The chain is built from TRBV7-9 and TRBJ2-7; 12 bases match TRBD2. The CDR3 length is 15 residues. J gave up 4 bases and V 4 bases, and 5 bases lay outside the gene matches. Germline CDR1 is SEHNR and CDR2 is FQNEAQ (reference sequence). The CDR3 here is CASSSTLAGGYEQYF. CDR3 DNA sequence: TGTGCCAGCAGCTCCACCCTAGCGGGAGGGTACGAGCAGTACTTC.

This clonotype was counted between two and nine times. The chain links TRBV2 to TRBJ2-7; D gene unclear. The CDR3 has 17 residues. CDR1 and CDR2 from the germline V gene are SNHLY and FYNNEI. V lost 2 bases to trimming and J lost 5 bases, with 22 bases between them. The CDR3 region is CASSELLGIWGYDEQYF. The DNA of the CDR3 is TGTGCCAGCAGTGAACTGCTGGGAATATGGGGATACGACGAGCAGTACTTC.

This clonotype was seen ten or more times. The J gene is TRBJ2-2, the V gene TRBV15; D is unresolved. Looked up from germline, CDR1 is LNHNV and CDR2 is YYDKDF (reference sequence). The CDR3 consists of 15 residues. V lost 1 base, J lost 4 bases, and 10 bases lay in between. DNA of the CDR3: TGTGCCACCAGCAGAGGAGCTAGAAGCACCGGGGAGCTGTTTTTT. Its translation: CATSRGARSTGELFF. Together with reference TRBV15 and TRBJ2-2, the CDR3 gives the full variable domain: DAMVIQNPRYQVTQFGKPVTLSCSQTLNHNVMYWYQQKSSQAPKLLFHYYDKDFNNEADTPDNFQSRRPNTSFCFLDIRSPGLGDTAMYLCATSRGARSTGELFFGEGSRLTVL.

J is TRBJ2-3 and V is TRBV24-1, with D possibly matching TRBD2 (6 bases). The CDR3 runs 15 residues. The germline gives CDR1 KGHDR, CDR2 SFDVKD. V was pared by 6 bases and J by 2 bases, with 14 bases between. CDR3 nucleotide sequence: TGTGCCACCAGTCCGGGGGAGAGGACCACAGATACGCAGTATTTT. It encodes CATSPGERTTDTQYF.

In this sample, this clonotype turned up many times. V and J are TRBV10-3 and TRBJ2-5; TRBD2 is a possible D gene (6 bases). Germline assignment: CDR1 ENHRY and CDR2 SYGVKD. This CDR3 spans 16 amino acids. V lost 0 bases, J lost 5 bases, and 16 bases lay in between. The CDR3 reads CAISESYGGASETQYF. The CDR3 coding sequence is TGTGCCATCAGTGAGTCGTACGGCGGGGCATCGGAGACCCAGTACTTC.

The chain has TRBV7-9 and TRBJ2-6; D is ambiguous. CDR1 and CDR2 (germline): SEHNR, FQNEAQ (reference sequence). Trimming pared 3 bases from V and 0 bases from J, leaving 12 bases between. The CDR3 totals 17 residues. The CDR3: CASSLGWQPSGANVLTF. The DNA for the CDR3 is TGTGCCAGCAGCTTGGGTTGGCAGCCCTCTGGGGCCAACGTCCTGACTTTC.

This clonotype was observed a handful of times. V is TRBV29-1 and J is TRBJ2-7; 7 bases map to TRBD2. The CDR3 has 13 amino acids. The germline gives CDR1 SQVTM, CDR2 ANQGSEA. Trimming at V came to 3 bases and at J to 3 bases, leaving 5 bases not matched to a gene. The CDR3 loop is CSVDEAGLYEQYF. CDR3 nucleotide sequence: TGCAGCGTTGATGAAGCGGGACTCTACGAGCAGTACTTC.

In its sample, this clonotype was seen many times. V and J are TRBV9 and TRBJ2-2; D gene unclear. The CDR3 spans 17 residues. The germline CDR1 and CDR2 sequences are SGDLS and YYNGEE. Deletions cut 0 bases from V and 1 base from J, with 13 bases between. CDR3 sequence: CASSVGSLRKNTGELFF. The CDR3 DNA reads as TGTGCCAGCAGCGTAGGCAGCCTTCGGAAGAACACCGGGGAGCTGTTTTTT.

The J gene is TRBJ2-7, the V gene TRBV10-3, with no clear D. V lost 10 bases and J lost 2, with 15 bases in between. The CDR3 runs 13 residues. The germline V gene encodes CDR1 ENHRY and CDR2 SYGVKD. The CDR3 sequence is CASRRGWAYEQYF. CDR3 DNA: TGTGCCAGCAGACGCGGTTGGGCCTACGAGCAGTACTTC.

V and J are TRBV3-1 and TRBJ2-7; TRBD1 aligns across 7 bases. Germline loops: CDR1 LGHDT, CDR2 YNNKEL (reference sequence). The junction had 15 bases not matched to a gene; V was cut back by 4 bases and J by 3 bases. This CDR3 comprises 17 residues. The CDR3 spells CASSPSPHRDSYYEQYF. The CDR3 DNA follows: TGTGCCAGCAGCCCCAGCCCCCACCGGGACAGTTACTACGAGCAGTACTTC.

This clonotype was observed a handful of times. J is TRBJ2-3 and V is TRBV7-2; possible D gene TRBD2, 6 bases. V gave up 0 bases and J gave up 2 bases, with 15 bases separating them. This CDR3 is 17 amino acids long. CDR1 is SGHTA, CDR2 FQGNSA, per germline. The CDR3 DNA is TGTGCCAGCAGCTTAGCTTGGCGGGGACGTTCCACAGATACGCAGTATTTT. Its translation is CASSLAWRGRSTDTQYF. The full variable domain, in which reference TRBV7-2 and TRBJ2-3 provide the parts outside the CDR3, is GAGVSQSPSNKVTEKGKDVELRCDPISGHTALYWYRQSLGQGLEFLIYFQGNSAPDKSGLPSDRFSAERTGGSVSTLTIQRTQQEDSAVYLCASSLAWRGRSTDTQYFGPGTRLTVL.

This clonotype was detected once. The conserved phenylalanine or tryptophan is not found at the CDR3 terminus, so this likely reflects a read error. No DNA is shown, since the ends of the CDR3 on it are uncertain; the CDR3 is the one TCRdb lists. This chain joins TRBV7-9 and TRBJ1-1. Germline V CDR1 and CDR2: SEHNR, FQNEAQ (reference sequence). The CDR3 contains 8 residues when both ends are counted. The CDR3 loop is CASSEGFS.

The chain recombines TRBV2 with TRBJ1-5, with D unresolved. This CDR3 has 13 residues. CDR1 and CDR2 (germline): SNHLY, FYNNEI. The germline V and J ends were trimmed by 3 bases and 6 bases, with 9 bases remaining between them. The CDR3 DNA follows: TGTGCCAGCAGTGAGGAGGTGGGTCAGCCCCAGCATTTT. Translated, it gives CASSEEVGQPQHF.

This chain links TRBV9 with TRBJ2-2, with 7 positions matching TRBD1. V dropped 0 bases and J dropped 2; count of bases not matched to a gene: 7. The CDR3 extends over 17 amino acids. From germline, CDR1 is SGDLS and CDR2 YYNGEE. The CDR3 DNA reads TGTGCCAGCAGCGTAGATGGGACAGCCTCAAACACCGGGGAGCTGTTTTTT. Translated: CASSVDGTASNTGELFF.

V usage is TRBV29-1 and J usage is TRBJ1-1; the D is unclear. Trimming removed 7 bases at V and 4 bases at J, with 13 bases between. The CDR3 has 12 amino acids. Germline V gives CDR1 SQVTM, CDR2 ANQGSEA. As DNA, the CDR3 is TGCAGCGGGGATTCAGTGGCCACTGAAGCTTTCTTT. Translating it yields CSGDSVATEAFF. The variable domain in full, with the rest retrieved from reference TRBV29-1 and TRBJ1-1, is SAVISQKPSRDICQRGTSLTIQCQVDSQVTMMFWYRQQPGQSLTLIATANQGSEATYESGFVIDKFPISRPNLTFSTLTVSNMSPEDSSIYLCSGDSVATEAFFGQGTRLTVV.

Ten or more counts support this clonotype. In nucleotides, the CDR3 is TGTGCCACCAGTGGCATAGAAACCGGGAGAGAGACCCAGTACTTC. It translates to CATSGIETGRETQYF. The V call is TRBV24-1, the J call TRBJ2-5; a possible D gene is TRBD2 (6 bases). The CDR3 length is 15 residues. The germline CDR1 and CDR2 sequences are KGHDR and SFDVKD. Between the trimmed V and J ends, which lost 5 bases and 4 bases, there was a span of 16 bases.

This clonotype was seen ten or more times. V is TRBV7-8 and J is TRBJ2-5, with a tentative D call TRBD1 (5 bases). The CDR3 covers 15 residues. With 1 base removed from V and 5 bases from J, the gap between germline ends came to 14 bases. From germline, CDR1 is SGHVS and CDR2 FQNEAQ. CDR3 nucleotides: TGTGCCAGCAGCTTAGGGCCCCACCAGGGTGAGACCCAGTACTTC. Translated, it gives CASSLGPHQGETQYF.

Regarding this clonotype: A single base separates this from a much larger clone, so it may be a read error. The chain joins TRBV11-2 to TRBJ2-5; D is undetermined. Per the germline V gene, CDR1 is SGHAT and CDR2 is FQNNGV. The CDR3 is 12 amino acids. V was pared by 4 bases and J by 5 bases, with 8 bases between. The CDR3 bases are TGTGCCAGCAGCTCCGTCACGGAGACCCAGTACTTC. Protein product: CASSSVTETQYF.

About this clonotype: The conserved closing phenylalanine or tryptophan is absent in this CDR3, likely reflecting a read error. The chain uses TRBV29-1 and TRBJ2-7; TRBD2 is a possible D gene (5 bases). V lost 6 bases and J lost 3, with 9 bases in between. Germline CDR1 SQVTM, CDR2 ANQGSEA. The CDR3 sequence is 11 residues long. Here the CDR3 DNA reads TGCAGCGTCGGAGGAGGCTACGAGCAGTACTCC. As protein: CSVGGGYEQYS.

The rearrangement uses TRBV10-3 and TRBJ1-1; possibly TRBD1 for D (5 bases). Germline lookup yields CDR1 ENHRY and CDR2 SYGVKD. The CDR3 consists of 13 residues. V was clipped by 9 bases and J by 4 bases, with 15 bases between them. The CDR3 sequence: CAIRGGGLTEAFF. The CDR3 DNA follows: TGTGCCATTCGGGGCGGCGGACTCACTGAAGCTTTCTTT.

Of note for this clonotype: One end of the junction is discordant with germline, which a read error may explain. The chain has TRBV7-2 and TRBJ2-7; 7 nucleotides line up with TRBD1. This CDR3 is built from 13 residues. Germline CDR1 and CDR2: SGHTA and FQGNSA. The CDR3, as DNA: TGTGCCAGCAGCCGGGACAGTTTCTACAAGCAGTACTTC. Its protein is CASSRDSFYKQYF.

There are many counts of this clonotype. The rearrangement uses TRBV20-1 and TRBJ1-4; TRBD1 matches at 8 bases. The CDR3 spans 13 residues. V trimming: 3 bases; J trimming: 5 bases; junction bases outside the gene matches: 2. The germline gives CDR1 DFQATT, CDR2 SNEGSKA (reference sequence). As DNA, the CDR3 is TGCAGTGCTAGGACAGGGGTCAATGAAAAACTGTTTTTT. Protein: CSARTGVNEKLFF.

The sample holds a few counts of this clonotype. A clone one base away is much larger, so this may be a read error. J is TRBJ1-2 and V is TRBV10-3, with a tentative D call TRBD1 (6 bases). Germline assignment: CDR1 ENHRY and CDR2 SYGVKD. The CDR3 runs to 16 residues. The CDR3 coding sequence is TGTACCATCAGTCGGGACACAGGGACCTATTCCTATGGCTACACCTTC. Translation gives CTISRDTGTYSYGYTF.

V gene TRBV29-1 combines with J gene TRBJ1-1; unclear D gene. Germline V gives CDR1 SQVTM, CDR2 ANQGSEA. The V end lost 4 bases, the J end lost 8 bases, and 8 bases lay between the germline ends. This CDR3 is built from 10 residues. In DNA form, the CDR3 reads TGCAGCGTTGGCCGGCCAGAAGCTTTCTTT. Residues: CSVGRPEAFF.

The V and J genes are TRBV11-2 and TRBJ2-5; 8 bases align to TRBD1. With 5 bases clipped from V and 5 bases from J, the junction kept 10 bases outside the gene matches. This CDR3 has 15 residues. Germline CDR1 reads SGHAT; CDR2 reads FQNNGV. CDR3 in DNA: TGTGCCAGCAGCACGCCGGGACAGGTTACGGAGACCCAGTACTTC. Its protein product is CASSTPGQVTETQYF.

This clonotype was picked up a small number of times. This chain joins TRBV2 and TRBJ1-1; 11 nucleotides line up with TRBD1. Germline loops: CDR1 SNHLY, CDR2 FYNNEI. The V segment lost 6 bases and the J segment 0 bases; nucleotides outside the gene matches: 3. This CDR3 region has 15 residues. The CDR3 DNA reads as TGTGCCAGCAGGGGACAGGGGGGTTTGAACACTGAAGCTTTCTTT. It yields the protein CASRGQGGLNTEAFF.